This paragraph reports one T cell receptor (beta chain). Seattle participants joined during active infection and were tracked over time. Trimming stripped 1 base from V and 13 bases from J, with 8 bases between. Germline CDR1 MDHEN, CDR2 SYDVKM. The length of the CDR3 is 11 residues. In the original analysis: Researchers report that nucleated cell counts were estimated from reference gene primer amplification. Only in-frame clones appear in the TCRdb table, and some are missing; sequencing was by immunoSEQ multiplex PCR. V and J calls plus clone size are reproduced from that table; the DNA served to infer D and trimming. The sample lists more than 150,000 clones; roughly four fifths were seen once. The entry originates in a study of blood T cell repertoires in COVID-19. Study-wide background: Material from acute and convalescent COVID-19 was sourced from the United States, Italy and Spain.

The clonotype originates from a woman older than 75 with COVID-19, enrolled during active disease. The V call is TRBV28, the J call TRBJ2-1, with D uncertain. Sequenced sample: peripheral blood. The CDR3 sequence: CASSLYQSQFF. The CDR3, as DNA: TGTGCCAGCAGTTTATATCAGTCCCAGTTCTTC.